The subject of this entry is one T cell receptor beta chain. In the study's own analysis: Nucleated cell counts were estimated from reference gene primer amplification. Repertoires were generated with immunoSEQ multiplex PCR, while TCRdb's copy carries only in-frame clones and drops some. V and J calls plus clone size are reproduced from that table; the DNA served to infer D and trimming. The table includes roughly 200,000 clones, approximately 86% detected once. This sample was taken from a study of blood T cell repertoires in COVID-19. Across the study: The United States, Italy and Spain provided the acute and convalescent COVID-19 samples. Sources were T cells, B-cell-depleted T cells, or PBMCs; the material itself was cDNA or gDNA.

With 4 bases removed from V and 5 bases from J, the gap between germline ends came to 12 bases. The germline V gene encodes CDR1 LNHNV and CDR2 YYDKDF (reference sequence). This CDR3 spans 14 amino acids. This receptor was obtained from a man aged 40-50 years with active or convalescent COVID-19. The chain combines TRBV15 with TRBJ1-5; possibly TRBD1 for D (5 bases). Sequencing was carried out using peripheral blood. CDR3 sequence (DNA): TGTGCCACCAGCATCTTGGGGGGGGATCAGCCCCAGCATTTT. This encodes CATSILGGDQPQHF. Full variable domain (remainder filled in from reference TRBV15 and TRBJ1-5): DAMVIQNPRYQVTQFGKPVTLSCSQTLNHNVMYWYQQKSSQAPKLLFHYYDKDFNNEADTPDNFQSRRPNTSFCFLDIRSPGLGDTAMYLCATSILGGDQPQHFGDGTRLSIL.